What follows is one T cell receptor beta chain and its context. Some clones are missing from TCRdb's copy, which holds only in-frame ones; the method was immunoSEQ multiplex PCR. The table lists approximately 97,000 clones, 90% to 95% of them singletons, with around 0.3% in the top ten. The data stem from a study of technical replicates of blood from four donors. After removal of 3 bases from V and 3 bases from J, the junction contained 4 bases not matched to a gene. The CDR3 length is 15 residues. Per germline, CDR1 SGDLS and CDR2 YYNGEE. The chain couples TRBV9 to TRBJ2-1; 9 bases fit TRBD1. Sequenced material: T cells isolated from PBMCs. The sequence was obtained from a human donor in good health. The CDR3, as DNA: TGTGCCAGCAGCGCCTTGGACAGGGGCTACAATGAGCAGTTCTTC. Amino acid sequence: CASSALDRGYNEQFF.